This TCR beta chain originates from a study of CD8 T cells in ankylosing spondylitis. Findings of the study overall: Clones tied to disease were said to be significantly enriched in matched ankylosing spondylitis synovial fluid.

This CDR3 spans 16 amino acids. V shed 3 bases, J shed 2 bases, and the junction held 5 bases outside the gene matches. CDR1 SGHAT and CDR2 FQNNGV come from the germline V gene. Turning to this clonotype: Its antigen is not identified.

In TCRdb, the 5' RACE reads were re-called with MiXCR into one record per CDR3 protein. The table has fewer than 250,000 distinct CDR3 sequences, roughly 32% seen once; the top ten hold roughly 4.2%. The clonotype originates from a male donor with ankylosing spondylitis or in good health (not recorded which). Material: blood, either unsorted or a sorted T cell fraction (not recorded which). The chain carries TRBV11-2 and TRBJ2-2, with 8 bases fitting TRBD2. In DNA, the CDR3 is TGTGCCAGCAGCTTTAGCGGGGAGATCAACACCGGGGAGCTGTTTTTT. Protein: CASSFSGEINTGELFF.